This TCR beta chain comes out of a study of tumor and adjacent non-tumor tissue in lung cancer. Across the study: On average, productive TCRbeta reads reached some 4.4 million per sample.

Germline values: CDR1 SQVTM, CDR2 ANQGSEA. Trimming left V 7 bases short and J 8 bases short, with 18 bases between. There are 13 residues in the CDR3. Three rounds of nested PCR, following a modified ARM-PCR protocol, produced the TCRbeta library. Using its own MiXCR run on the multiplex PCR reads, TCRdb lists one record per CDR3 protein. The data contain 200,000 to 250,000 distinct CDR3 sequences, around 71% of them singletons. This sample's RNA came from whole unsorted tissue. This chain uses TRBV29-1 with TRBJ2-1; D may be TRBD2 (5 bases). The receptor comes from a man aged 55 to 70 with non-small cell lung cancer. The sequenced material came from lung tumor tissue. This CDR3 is CSADLAPVDEQFF. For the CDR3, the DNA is TGCAGCGCCGACCTAGCACCCGTGGATGAGCAGTTCTTC.